Below, 29 T cell receptor beta chains from the same sample are listed, as sequenced in a study of early T cells in non-severe SARS-CoV-2 infection. TCRdb reprocessed the 5' RACE reads via MiXCR and lists one record per CDR3 protein. This table holds about 80,000 distinct CDR3 sequences, approximately 12% found once. The source was whole blood, collected at baseline. The receptors were sampled from an adult who was a healthcare worker with PCR-confirmed SARS-CoV-2 infection or an uninfected control (not recorded which). The donor label of this sample is uncertain.

V is TRBV1 and J is TRBJ2-7; the DNA was not compared with TRBD1, the D call given in the table. TRBV1 is labeled a pseudogene. CDR3 length equals 15 residues. CDR3 nucleotides: TGCACCAGCAGCAAGAACCGGGACAGACCCTACGAGCAGTACTTC. As protein: CTSSKNRDRPYEQYF.

At least ten counts were recorded for this clonotype. This chain connects TRBV20-1 to TRBJ2-7; 7 positions match TRBD2. Looked up from germline, CDR1 is DFQATT and CDR2 is SNEGSKA (reference sequence). Unmatched junction bases numbered 5, after V lost 3 bases and J lost 3 bases. The CDR3 runs 13 residues. CDR3 protein: CSASPSGVYEQYF. The CDR3 region has the DNA TGCAGTGCTAGCCCAAGCGGGGTCTACGAGCAGTACTTC.

This clonotype was counted at least ten times. V gene TRBV6-6 combines with J gene TRBJ1-1; possible D gene TRBD1, 6 bases. Trimming pared 6 bases from V and 5 bases from J, leaving 31 bases between. CDR1 is MNHNY and CDR2 is SVGAGI in the germline V gene (reference sequence). The CDR3 contains 19 residues. The CDR3 DNA follows: TGTGCCAGCAGATATCGGCCTGGCCGGGTTTGGGGGCGGTTAACTGAAGCTTTCTTT. It codes for CASRYRPGRVWGRLTEAFF.

This chain links TRBV29-1 with TRBJ2-7; D may correspond to TRBD1 or TRBD2 (5 bases each). The V gene's germline CDR1 is SQVTM and CDR2 ANQGSEA. This CDR3 has 10 residues. This chain's CDR3 is CSAWGTEQYF. For the CDR3, the DNA is TGCAGTGCCTGGGGGACCGAGCAGTACTTC.

This rearrangement joins TRBV11-2 to TRBJ1-1; the D is unclear. The CDR3 contains 13 residues. Trimming left V 3 bases short and J 5 bases short, with 10 bases between. The V gene's germline CDR1 is SGHAT and CDR2 FQNNGV. The CDR3 DNA is TGTGCCAGCAGCTTCGAGAGCATTACTGAAGCTTTCTTT. Protein product: CASSFESITEAFF.

This clonotype was recorded a few times. CDR3 coding DNA: TGTGCCAGCAGCAGGATAAACCGGGAGCAACAAGAGACCCAGTACTTC. Protein product: CASSRINREQQETQYF. V gene TRBV7-6 combines with J gene TRBJ2-5; D is possibly TRBD2 (6 bases). The CDR3 spans 16 residues. Trimming shortened V by 5 bases and J by 2 bases, and 18 bases separated the two germline ends. Germline lookup yields CDR1 SGHVS and CDR2 FNYEAQ.

This chain joins TRBV15 and TRBJ1-4, with TRBD1 as a possible D gene (5 bases). V was trimmed by 2 bases and J by 14 bases, leaving 24 bases between them. The CDR3 extends over 16 amino acids. Germline CDR1 LNHNV, CDR2 YYDKDF (reference sequence). The CDR3 DNA is TGTGCCACCAGCAGAAGCTCGGAGGGGACGGGCTCCTTCCTGTTTTTT. This codes for CATSRSSEGTGSFLFF.

This chain links TRBV20-1 with TRBJ1-1; possibly TRBD1 for D (5 bases). Germline V lookup: CDR1 DFQATT, CDR2 SNEGSKA (reference sequence). V was clipped by 0 bases and J by 4 bases, with 12 bases between them. This CDR3 region has 14 residues. The CDR3 sequence is CSARDRVLSTEAFF. CDR3 nucleotides: TGCAGTGCTAGAGACAGGGTTTTGAGCACTGAAGCTTTCTTT.

The chain uses TRBV10-2 and TRBJ2-5; 10 positions agree with TRBD2. CDR3 length: 17 residues. The germline V gene has CDR1 WSHSY and CDR2 SAAADI. V was pared by 4 bases and J by 2 bases, with 10 bases of the junction left unmatched. CDR3 residues: CASSAAVIAGGQETQYF. CDR3 sequence (DNA): TGCGCCAGCAGTGCTGCGGTGATAGCGGGGGGTCAAGAGACCCAGTACTTC.

The V gene is TRBV4-1, the J gene TRBJ2-3, with D tentatively TRBD2 (6 bases). The V gene's germline CDR1 is MGHRA and CDR2 YSYEKL. V was pared by 2 bases and J by 1 base, with 10 bases between. The length of the CDR3 is 15 residues. The CDR3 sequence is CASSQNQRGTDTQYF. CDR3 bases: TGCGCCAGCAGCCAAAACCAGCGGGGCACAGATACGCAGTATTTT.

There are a few counts of this clonotype. CDR3 residues: CAISESGGQQETQYF. CDR3 DNA sequence: TGTGCCATCAGTGAGTCGGGGGGACAACAAGAGACCCAGTACTTC. The chain employs TRBV10-3 and TRBJ2-5; D is possibly TRBD1 or TRBD2 (6 bases each). This CDR3 spans 15 amino acids. CDR1 and CDR2 (germline): ENHRY, SYGVKD. Between the trimmed V and J ends, which lost 0 bases and 2 bases, there was a span of 10 bases.

There are a few counts of this clonotype. This chain connects TRBV19 to TRBJ2-1, with 11 bases lining up with TRBD2. The germline gives CDR1 LNHDA, CDR2 SQIVND (reference sequence). With V trimmed by 5 bases and J by 9 bases, 6 bases remained unmatched. This CDR3 spans 14 amino acids. The DNA for the CDR3 is TGTGCCAGTAGTTTAGCGGGGGGGCCCCTTGAGCAGTTCTTC. The encoded protein is CASSLAGGPLEQFF.

In its sample, this clonotype ranks as medium-sized. The chain employs TRBV19 and TRBJ2-2; 7 positions match TRBD1. Germline-derived CDR1 and CDR2 are LNHDA and SQIVND (reference sequence). The CDR3 consists of 19 residues. V shed 3 bases, J shed 7 bases, and the junction held 20 bases outside the gene matches. CDR3 sequence reads: CASSIGKRARDSVGGELFF. The CDR3 nucleotides read TGTGCCAGTAGTATTGGTAAAAGGGCCAGGGACAGCGTCGGCGGGGAGCTGTTTTTT. Using reference TRBV19 and TRBJ2-2 for the parts outside the CDR3, the full variable domain is DGGITQSPKYLFRKEGQNVTLSCEQNLNHDAMYWYRQDPGQGLRLIYYSQIVNDFQKGDIAEGYSVSREKKESFPLTVTSAQKNPTAFYLCASSIGKRARDSVGGELFFGEGSRLTVL.

The genes are TRBV11-2 and TRBJ2-7, with D unclear. CDR3 length: 15 amino acids. Trimming took 2 bases from V and 2 from J, leaving 13 bases between them. CDR1 and CDR2 from the germline V gene are SGHAT and FQNNGV. The CDR3, as DNA: TGTGCCAGCAGCTTACAGGTGGTGCTTACCTACGAGCAGTACTTC. Amino acid sequence: CASSLQVVLTYEQYF.

The chain couples TRBV20-1 to TRBJ1-4; 7 bases match TRBD1. Germline values: CDR1 DFQATT, CDR2 SNEGSKA (reference sequence). The CDR3 loop spans 16 amino acids. J gave up 0 bases and V 6 bases, and 10 bases lay outside the gene matches. The CDR3 nucleotides read TGCAGTGCCCACCAGGGGGGAGTTGCAACTAATGAAAAACTGTTTTTT. Protein sequence: CSAHQGGVATNEKLFF.

This clonotype was recorded many times. This rearrangement joins TRBV20-1 to TRBJ2-5; D perhaps matches TRBD2 (5 bases). CDR1 is DFQATT and CDR2 is SNEGSKA in the germline V gene (reference sequence). There are 18 residues in the CDR3. Trimming took off 1 base at V and 4 bases at J, with 25 bases between the two ends. DNA of the CDR3: TGCAGTGCTAGAGGCTGGCTAGAACAGACCGTCGAGGGAGAGACCCAGTACTTC. It encodes CSARGWLEQTVEGETQYF.

Only a few counts were recorded for this clonotype. The rearrangement joins TRBV20-1 to TRBJ2-5, with TRBD2 matching over 9 bases. Trimming cost V 1 base and J 5 bases; bases outside gene matches: 2. Germline lookup yields CDR1 DFQATT and CDR2 SNEGSKA (reference sequence). The CDR3 is 13 residues long. The CDR3 coding sequence is TGCAGTGCTAGAGTAGCGGGAGACGAGACCCAGTACTTC. It specifies CSARVAGDETQYF.

This chain uses TRBV30 with TRBJ2-7, with TRBD2 as a possible D gene (5 bases). V was pared by 0 bases and J by 0 bases, with 9 bases between. The CDR3 length is 14 residues. In germline, CDR1 is GTSNPN, CDR2 SVGIG (reference sequence). DNA of the CDR3: TGTGCCTGGAGTGTAGGTGGGAGCTCCTACGAGCAGTACTTC. Protein sequence: CAWSVGGSSYEQYF.

The chain has TRBV18 and TRBJ2-4, with a possible D match to TRBD2 (6 bases). Germline CDR1 and CDR2: KGHSH and LQKENI. The CDR3 runs 15 residues. V was pared by 3 bases and J by 5 bases, with 14 bases between. The CDR3 sequence is CASSPGAGSQNIQYF. The CDR3 DNA is TGTGCCAGCTCACCTGGAGCGGGCAGCCAAAACATTCAGTACTTC.

This chain joins TRBV20-1 and TRBJ2-3; D ambiguous. CDR3 length: 11 amino acids. Germline V gene data show CDR1 as DFQATT and CDR2 as SNEGSKA (reference sequence). V was cut by 7 bases and J by 2 bases, with 7 bases left in between. The CDR3 DNA sequence: TGCAGTGTTCTGTACACAGATACGCAGTATTTT. Its translation is CSVLYTDTQYF.

This clonotype has just a few counts. This chain joins TRBV7-2 and TRBJ2-3; D is uncertain. CDR3 length: 11 amino acids. Trimming removed 3 bases at V and 6 bases at J, with 4 bases between. The germline gives CDR1 SGHTA, CDR2 FQGNSA. CDR3 nucleotide sequence: TGTGCCAGCAGCTTCTACGATACGCAGTATTTT. Translation: CASSFYDTQYF.

This clonotype was detected many times. This chain joins TRBV18 and TRBJ1-1; D is unclear. Trimming cost V 4 bases and J 1 base, with 7 bases left between them. CDR1 KGHSH and CDR2 LQKENI come from the germline V gene. The CDR3 spans 13 residues. In nucleotides, the CDR3 is TGTGCCAGCTCACACAGTTGGAACACTGAAGCTTTCTTT. It is translated as CASSHSWNTEAFF.

CDR3 region: CASSQGSGEQFF. In nucleotides, the CDR3 is TGTGCCAGCAGCCAAGGGTCTGGTGAGCAGTTCTTC. The chain has TRBV4-2 and TRBJ2-1; D not certain. Trimming left V 1 base short and J 9 bases short, with 7 bases between. Germline V gene sequence: CDR1 LGHNA, CDR2 YNFKEQ. This CDR3 is 12 amino acids long.

This clonotype was seen many times. The chain uses TRBV5-1 and TRBJ2-2, with 10 bases matching TRBD2. The germline CDR1 and CDR2 sequences are SGHRS and YFSETQ. Trimming at V came to 2 bases and at J to 3 bases, leaving 4 bases not matched to a gene. CDR3 size: 16 residues. This CDR3 reads CASSFTSGVDTGELFF. CDR3 sequence (DNA): TGCGCCAGCAGCTTTACTAGCGGGGTGGACACCGGGGAGCTGTTTTTT.

This clonotype was observed at least ten times. V gene TRBV20-1 combines with J gene TRBJ1-6; a weak D match, TRBD1 (5 bases). The V gene's germline CDR1 is DFQATT and CDR2 SNEGSKA (reference sequence). The CDR3 is 17 amino acids. Between the trimmed V and J ends, which lost 0 bases and 1 base, there was a span of 13 bases. CDR3 region: CSARDPRQGSYNSPLHF. The CDR3 nucleotides read TGCAGTGCTAGAGATCCTCGGCAGGGATCCTATAATTCACCCCTCCACTTT.

The V call is TRBV15, the J call TRBJ2-3; unclear D gene. Germline V gene lookup returns CDR1 LNHNV and CDR2 YYDKDF (reference sequence). Between the trimmed V and J ends, which lost 3 bases and 0 bases, there was a span of 7 bases. The CDR3 contains 14 residues. CDR3: CATSRGASTDTQYF. The CDR3 region has the DNA TGTGCCACCAGCAGGGGCGCTAGCACAGATACGCAGTATTTT.

The rearrangement joins TRBV7-6 to TRBJ2-3, with D possibly being TRBD2 (6 bases). Germline assignment: CDR1 SGHVS and CDR2 FNYEAQ. V lost 5 bases to trimming and J lost 0 bases, with 12 bases between them. CDR3 size: 15 residues. Written as DNA, the CDR3 is TGTGCCAGCAGCCAAGGGAGGTCTAGCACAGATACGCAGTATTTT. Its protein is CASSQGRSSTDTQYF.

The rearrangement links TRBV4-3 to TRBJ2-5; 10 bases match TRBD1. The germline V gene encodes CDR1 LGHNA and CDR2 YSLEER. This CDR3 has 16 amino acids. The trim removed 4 bases at V and 7 bases at J, leaving 12 bases unmatched. This chain's CDR3 is CASSRGLGTGERTQYF. The CDR3 DNA reads TGCGCCAGCAGCCGGGGGCTTGGGACAGGGGAACGGACCCAGTACTTC.

Many counts were recorded for this clonotype. CDR3 amino acids: CASSPPASYEQYF. CDR3 nucleotide sequence: TGTGCCAGCTCACCACCGGCGTCCTACGAGCAGTACTTC. The chain has TRBV18 and TRBJ2-7; no definite D call. This CDR3 is built from 13 residues. Germline V gene sequence: CDR1 KGHSH, CDR2 LQKENI. V was shortened by 0 bases and J by 1 base, with 4 bases between the two germline ends. The complete variable domain, with remaining parts taken from reference TRBV18 and TRBJ2-7, reads NAGVMQNPRHLVRRRGQEARLRCSPMKGHSHVYWYRQLPEEGLKFMVYLQKENIIDESGMPKERFSAEFPKEGPSILRIQQVVRGDSAAYFCASSPPASYEQYFGPGTRLTVT.